This T cell receptor (beta chain) is from a study of T-cell memory formation after mild COVID-19. Study details: For the most part, TCR clusters were specific to one donor. Study findings and constraints: Day 15 to 85 contracting clones showed balanced CD4/CD8; later expanders leaned CD4+. The CD4+ clones that contracted clustered mainly within CM and EM, and the CD8+ clones concentrated in EMRA.

After 5'RACE with constant-segment primers, TCR alpha and TCR beta cDNA libraries carrying sample barcodes and UMIs were obtained. Via MiXCR, TCRdb re-called the 5' RACE reads, giving one row per CDR3 protein. The table shows about 290,000 distinct CDR3 sequences, with approximately 15% occurring only once. Remarks on this clonotype: What it binds is not known.

This CDR3 comprises 13 residues. Germline V gene sequence: CDR1 SEHNR, CDR2 FQNEAQ (reference sequence). Trimming cost V 5 bases and J 4 bases, with 10 bases left between them. The clonotype was recovered from a man aged 18 to 29 who had mild COVID-19 (a few samples of this study predate the infection). Cell type and time point are not known. The sequenced sample was PBMCs or a T cell subset sorted from them (not recorded which). This chain joins TRBV7-9 and TRBJ2-3, with no clear D. Here the CDR3 reads CASSPPRPDTQYF. The CDR3 bases are TGTGCCAGCAGCCCCCCTAGACCAGATACGCAGTATTTT.